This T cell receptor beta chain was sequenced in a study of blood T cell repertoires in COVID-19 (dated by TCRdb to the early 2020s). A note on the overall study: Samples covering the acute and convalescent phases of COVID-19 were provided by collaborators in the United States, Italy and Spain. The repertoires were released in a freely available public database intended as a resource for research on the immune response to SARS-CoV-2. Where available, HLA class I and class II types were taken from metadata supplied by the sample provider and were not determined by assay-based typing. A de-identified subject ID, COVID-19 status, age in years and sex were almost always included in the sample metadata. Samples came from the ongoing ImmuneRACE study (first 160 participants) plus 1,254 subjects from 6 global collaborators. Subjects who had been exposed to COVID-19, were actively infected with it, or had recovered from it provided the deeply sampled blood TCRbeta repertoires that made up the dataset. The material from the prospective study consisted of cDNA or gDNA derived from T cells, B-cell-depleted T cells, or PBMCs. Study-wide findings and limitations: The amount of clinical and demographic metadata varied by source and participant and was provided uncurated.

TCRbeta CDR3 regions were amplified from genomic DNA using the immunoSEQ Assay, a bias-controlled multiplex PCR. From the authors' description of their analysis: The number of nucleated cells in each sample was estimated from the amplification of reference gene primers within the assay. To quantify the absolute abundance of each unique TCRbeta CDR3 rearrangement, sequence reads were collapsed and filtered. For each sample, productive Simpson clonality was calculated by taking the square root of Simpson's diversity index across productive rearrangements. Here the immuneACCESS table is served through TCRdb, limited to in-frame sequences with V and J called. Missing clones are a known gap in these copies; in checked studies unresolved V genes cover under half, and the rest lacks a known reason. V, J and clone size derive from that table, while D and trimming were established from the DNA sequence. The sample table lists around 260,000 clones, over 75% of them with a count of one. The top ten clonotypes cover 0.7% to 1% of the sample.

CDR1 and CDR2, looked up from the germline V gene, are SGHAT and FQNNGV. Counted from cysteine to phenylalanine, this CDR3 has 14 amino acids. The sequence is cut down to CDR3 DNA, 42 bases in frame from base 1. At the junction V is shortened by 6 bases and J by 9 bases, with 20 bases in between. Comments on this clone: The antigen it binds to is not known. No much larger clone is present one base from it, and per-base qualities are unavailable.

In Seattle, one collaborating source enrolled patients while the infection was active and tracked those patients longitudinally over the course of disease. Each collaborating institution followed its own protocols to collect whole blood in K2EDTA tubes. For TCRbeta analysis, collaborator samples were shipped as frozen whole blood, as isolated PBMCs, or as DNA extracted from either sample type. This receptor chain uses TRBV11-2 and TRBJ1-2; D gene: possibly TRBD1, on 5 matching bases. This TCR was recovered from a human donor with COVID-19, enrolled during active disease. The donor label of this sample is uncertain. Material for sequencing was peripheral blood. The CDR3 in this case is CASRSPGREWSYTF. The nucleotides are TGTGCCAGCAGATCCCCAGGGAGGGAATGGAGCTACACCTTC.